This TCR beta chain was profiled in a study of cytomegalovirus exposure and HLA in healthy donors. The PCR employed 60 Vbeta primers together with 13 Jbeta primers. Profiled with immunoSEQ multiplex PCR; TCRdb holds only in-frame clones, not every one. Of about 100,000 clones listed, about 76% are singletons. Input material: PBMCs. This TCR came from a woman aged 70-85 years in good health and CMV-seropositive.

This chain's CDR3 is CASSLGTANTEAFF. The DNA for the CDR3 is TGTGCCAGCAGCTTAGGGACAGCGAACACTGAAGCTTTCTTT. The gene calls are TRBV7-9 and TRBJ1-1, with D perhaps matching TRBD1 (6 bases). CDR1 SEHNR and CDR2 FQNEAQ come from the germline V gene (reference sequence). The V end was cut by 1 base, the J end by 1 base, with 7 bases between. The CDR3 is 14 residues long.